This TCR beta chain is drawn from a study of regulatory T cells in long-lasting Graves disease (dated by TCRdb to the early 2020s). In terms of the full investigation: Persistent Graves' disease was defined as antithyroid drug treatment for over 5 years with persistently positive TSH receptor autoantibodies. On average, persistent Graves' disease patients in the clinical cohort had been on antithyroid drugs for about 10.3 years. Peripheral blood TCR sequencing and RNA sequencing compared persistent Graves' disease patients with newly diagnosed Graves' disease patients. A total of roughly 33 samples underwent TCR sequencing: some 13 from persistent and around 20 from newly diagnosed Graves' disease patients. The study took place in China and was registered as a clinical trial. General conclusions and limits of the study: Sequencing and analysis were restricted to the TCR beta chain. Because the primary lesion, thyroid tissue, could not be accessed, the study looked at peripheral blood alone. The authors acknowledged the small sample size as a limitation that may reduce accuracy. More public clonotypes were shared among persistent patients (roughly 2,700) than among newly diagnosed patients (approximately 1,000). Compared with newly diagnosed patients, persistent Graves' disease patients had lower TCR Shannon entropy and fewer highly expanded clones, which suggests clonal expansion. TRBV28, TRBJ1-2 and TRBJ2-5 were preferentially used in persistent disease, while TRBV20-1 and TRBJ2-1 were favored in newly diagnosed disease.

This specimen's time point label, per the study, means: persistent/refractory GD, antithyroid drugs over 5 years with positive TRAb. RNA was extracted from PBMCs in TRIzol for both TCR sequencing and RNA sequencing. The diagnosis of Graves' disease was made according to American Thyroid Association guidelines. Recruitment of patients was carried out at an endocrinology department in Xi'an, China. Each patient gave around 9.2 milliliters of peripheral blood, collected in an EDTA anticoagulant tube. Ficoll Paque Plus density gradient separation was used to isolate PBMCs, and no further T cell sorting was done. RNA quality was checked with an Agilent 2100 Bioanalyzer and agarose gel, and concentration with a NanoDrop 2000. The CDR3 length equals 15 residues, ends included. The sequence is cut down to CDR3 DNA, 45 bases in frame from base 1. Here V drops 6 bases and J drops 1 base, and the junction holds 5 bases not matched to any gene. CDR1 and CDR2 are read off the germline V gene (reference sequence) as MNHEY and SMNVEV.

On this clonotype: Its antigen is currently not known. A read error is likely, as this CDR3 ends without the conserved phenylalanine or tryptophan.

The method behind the library was multiplex PCR. The instrument was an Illumina HiSeq 4000. CDR3 regions were amplified by Arm-PCR with iRepertoire HTBI primers to construct TCR beta libraries. Gel purification was performed on PCR products prior to sequencing. On the study's bioinformatics: A total of 62 TRBV and more than twelve TRBJ segments were identified across samples and were used for gene usage analysis of CDR3 amino acid clonotypes. Filtered high-quality paired reads were merged into contigs using COPE and FqMerger. BLAST was used to align contigs to IMGT TRBV, TRBD and TRBJ reference genes, with CDR3 defined following IMGT. Any clonotype with a frequency above 0.1% was classified as a highly expanded clone. Shannon entropy was used to measure repertoire diversity, and the Gini coefficient was used to measure V-J evenness. Clonotypes shared by more than one individual were considered public. In TCRdb, the public reads were trimmed at Q25 with fastp and aligned with MiXCR, with productive beta chains retained. Merged by CDR3 protein, the rows form single entries marked with the most common genes and DNA. The V and J calls here are based on TCRdb, not the publication. The sample table holds hundreds of thousands of distinct CDR3 sequences, of which more than 20% were seen once. The leading ten clones occupy 7.8% of the sample.

The rearrangement joined TRBV27 to TRBJ2-7, and 11 bases in between align with TRBD2. Source: peripheral blood mononuclear cells (PBMCs), taken when the disease was refractory, from a patient treated with antithyroid drugs. This receptor was obtained from a female donor with Graves disease. The nucleotides read TGTGCCAGCAGGGAATTAGCGGGAGGGTCCTACGAGCAGTACCTC. Its protein is CASRELAGGSYEQYL.